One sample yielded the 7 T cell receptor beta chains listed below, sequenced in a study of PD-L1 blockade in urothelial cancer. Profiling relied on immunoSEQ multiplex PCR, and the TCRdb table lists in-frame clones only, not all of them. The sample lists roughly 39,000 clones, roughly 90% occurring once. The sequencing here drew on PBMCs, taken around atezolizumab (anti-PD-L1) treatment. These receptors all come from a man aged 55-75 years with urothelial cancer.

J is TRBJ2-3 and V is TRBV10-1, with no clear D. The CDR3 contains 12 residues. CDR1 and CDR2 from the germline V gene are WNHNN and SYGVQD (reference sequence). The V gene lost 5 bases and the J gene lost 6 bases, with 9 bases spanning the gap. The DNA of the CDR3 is TGCGCCAGCAGTCCCAACGAGGATACGCAGTATTTT. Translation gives CASSPNEDTQYF.

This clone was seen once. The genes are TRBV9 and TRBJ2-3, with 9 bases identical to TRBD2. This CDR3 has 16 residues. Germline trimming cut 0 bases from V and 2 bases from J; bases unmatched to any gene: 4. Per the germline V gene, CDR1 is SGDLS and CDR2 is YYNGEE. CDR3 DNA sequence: TGTGCCAGCAGCGTAGTTCCTAGCGGGGTCACAGATACGCAGTATTTT. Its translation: CASSVVPSGVTDTQYF. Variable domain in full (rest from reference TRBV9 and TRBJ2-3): DSGVTQTPKHLITATGQRVTLRCSPRSGDLSVYWYQQSLDQGLQFLIQYYNGEERAKGNILERFSAQQFPDLHSELNLSSLELGDSALYFCASSVVPSGVTDTQYFGPGTRLTVL.

CDR3 DNA: TGTGCCAGCAGCCAGACTAGCGGGAGGGGCACGAATACGCAGTATTTT. Translated: CASSQTSGRGTNTQYF. The V and J genes are TRBV7-9 and TRBJ2-3; the match to TRBD2 covers 14 bases. The CDR3 loop spans 16 amino acids. V dropped 5 bases and J dropped 7; count of bases not matched to a gene: 8. CDR1 SEHNR and CDR2 FQNEAQ come from the germline V gene (reference sequence).

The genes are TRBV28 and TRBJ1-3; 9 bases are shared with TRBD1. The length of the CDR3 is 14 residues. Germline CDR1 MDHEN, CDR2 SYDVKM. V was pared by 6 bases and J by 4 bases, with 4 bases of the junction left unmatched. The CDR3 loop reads CASRSGTGGNTIYF. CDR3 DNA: TGTGCCAGCAGGTCCGGGACAGGGGGAAACACCATATATTTT.

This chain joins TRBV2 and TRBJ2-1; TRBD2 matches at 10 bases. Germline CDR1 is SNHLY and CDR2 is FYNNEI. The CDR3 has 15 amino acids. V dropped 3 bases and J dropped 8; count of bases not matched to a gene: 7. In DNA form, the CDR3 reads TGTGCCAGCAGTGACCCGGGACTAGCGATCCATGAGCAGTTCTTC. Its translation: CASSDPGLAIHEQFF.

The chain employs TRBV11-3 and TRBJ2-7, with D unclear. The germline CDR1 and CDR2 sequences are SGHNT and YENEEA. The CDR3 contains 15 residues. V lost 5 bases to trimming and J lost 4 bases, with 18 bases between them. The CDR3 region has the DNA TGTGCCAGCAGCCGCCTCAGAAATTCATGGTACGAGCAGTACTTC. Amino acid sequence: CASSRLRNSWYEQYF.

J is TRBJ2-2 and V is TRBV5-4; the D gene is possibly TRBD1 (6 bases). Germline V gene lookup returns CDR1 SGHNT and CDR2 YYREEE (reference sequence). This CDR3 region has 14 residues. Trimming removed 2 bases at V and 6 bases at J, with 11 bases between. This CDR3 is CASSFDSGAGELFF. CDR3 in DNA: TGTGCCAGCAGCTTCGATTCAGGGGCCGGGGAGCTGTTTTTT.